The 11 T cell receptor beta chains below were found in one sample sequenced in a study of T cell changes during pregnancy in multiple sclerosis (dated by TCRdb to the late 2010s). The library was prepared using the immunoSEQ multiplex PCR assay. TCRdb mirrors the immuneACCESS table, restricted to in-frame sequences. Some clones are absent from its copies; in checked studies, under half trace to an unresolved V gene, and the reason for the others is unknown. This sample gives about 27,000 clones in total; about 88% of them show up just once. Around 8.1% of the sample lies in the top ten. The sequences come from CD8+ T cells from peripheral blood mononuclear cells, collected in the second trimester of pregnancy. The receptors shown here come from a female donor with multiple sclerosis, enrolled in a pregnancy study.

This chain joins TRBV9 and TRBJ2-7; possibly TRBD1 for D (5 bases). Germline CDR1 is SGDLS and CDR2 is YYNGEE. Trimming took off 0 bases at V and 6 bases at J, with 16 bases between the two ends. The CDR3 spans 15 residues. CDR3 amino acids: CASSVGGQVISEQYF. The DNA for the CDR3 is TGTGCCAGCAGCGTAGGGGGCCAAGTCATAAGCGAGCAGTACTTC.

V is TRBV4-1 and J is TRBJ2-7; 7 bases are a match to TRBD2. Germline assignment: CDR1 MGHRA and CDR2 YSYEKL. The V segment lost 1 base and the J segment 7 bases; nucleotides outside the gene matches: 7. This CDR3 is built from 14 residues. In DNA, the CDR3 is TGCGCCAGCAGCCAAGGCGGTGGGGGGGATGAGCAGTACTTC. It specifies CASSQGGGGDEQYF.

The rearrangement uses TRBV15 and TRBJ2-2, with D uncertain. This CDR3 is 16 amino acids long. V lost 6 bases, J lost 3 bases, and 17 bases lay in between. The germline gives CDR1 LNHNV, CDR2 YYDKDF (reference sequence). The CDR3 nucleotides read TGTGCCACCAGAGCGCTTAGCCGTTTGTACACCGGGGAGCTGTTTTTT. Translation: CATRALSRLYTGELFF.

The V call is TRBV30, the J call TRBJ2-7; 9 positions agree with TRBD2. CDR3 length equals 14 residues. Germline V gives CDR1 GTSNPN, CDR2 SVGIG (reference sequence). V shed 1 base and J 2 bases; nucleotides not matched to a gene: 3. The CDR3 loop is CAWSAAGGPYEQYF. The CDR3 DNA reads TGTGCCTGGAGTGCGGCGGGGGGGCCCTACGAGCAGTACTTC.

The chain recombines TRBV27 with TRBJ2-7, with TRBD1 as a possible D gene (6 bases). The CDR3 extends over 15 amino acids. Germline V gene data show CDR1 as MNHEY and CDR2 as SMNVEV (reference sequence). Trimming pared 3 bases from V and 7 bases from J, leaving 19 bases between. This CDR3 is CASSFPGQSPKEQYF. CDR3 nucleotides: TGTGCCAGCAGTTTCCCCGGACAGTCCCCGAAAGAGCAGTACTTC.

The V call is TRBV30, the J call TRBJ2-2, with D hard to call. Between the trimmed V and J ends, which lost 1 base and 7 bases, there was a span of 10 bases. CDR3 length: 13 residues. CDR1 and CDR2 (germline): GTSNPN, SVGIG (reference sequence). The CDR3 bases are TGTGCCTGGAGTGGAGTGTCTGGCGGGGAGCTGTTTTTT. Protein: CAWSGVSGGELFF.

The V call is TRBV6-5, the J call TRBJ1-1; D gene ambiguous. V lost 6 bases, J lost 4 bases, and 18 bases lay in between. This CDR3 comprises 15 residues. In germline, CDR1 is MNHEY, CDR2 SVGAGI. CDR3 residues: CASSSTGGLFTEAFF. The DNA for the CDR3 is TGTGCCAGCAGCTCGACGGGCGGGTTGTTCACTGAAGCTTTCTTT.

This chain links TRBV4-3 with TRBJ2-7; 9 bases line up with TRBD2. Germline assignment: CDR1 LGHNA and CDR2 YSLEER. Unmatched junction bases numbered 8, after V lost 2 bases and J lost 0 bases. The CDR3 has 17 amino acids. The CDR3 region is CASSQFPSSGDSYEQYF. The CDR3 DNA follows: TGCGCCAGCAGCCAATTCCCTTCTAGCGGGGACTCCTACGAGCAGTACTTC.

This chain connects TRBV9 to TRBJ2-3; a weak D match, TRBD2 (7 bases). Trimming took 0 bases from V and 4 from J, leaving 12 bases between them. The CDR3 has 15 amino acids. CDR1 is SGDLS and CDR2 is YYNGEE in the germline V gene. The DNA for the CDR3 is TGTGCCAGCAGCGTAGGGGGGGGCCCCCCAGATACGCAGTATTTT. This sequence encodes CASSVGGGPPDTQYF.

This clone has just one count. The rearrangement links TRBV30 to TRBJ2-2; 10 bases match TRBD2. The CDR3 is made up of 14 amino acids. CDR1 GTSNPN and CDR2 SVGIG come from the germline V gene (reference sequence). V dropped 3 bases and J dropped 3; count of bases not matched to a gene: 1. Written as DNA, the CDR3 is TGTGCCTGGAGGGGGACTAGCGACACCGGGGAGCTGTTTTTT. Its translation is CAWRGTSDTGELFF.

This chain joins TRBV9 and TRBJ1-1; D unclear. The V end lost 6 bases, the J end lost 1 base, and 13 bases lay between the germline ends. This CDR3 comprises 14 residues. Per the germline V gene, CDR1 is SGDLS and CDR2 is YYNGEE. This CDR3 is CASTPGVRNTEAFF. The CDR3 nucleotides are TGTGCCAGCACCCCCGGGGTGAGGAACACTGAAGCTTTCTTT.